The 30 T cell receptor beta chains below come from one sample, sequenced in a study of beta chain features in type 1 diabetes. What was sequenced were expressed TCRB transcripts, since all of the isolated RNA had been reverse transcribed. Data came from immunoSEQ multiplex PCR; TCRdb stores just in-frame clones and leaves some out. The table records almost 350,000 clones, under 8.5% of them present only once. Material: central memory CD4+ T cells from blood. These receptors came from a woman aged 18-29 years in good health.

This chain links TRBV7-2 with TRBJ2-3, with D maybe TRBD1 (6 bases). This CDR3 is 14 amino acids long. The V end lost 3 bases, the J end lost 2 bases, and 9 bases lay between the germline ends. The V gene's germline CDR1 is SGHTA and CDR2 FQGNSA. The CDR3 reads CASSFDRTTDTQYF. CDR3 in DNA: TGTGCCAGCAGCTTCGACAGGACCACAGATACGCAGTATTTT. Based on the CDR3 plus reference TRBV7-2 and TRBJ2-3, the full variable domain is GAGVSQSPSNKVTEKGKDVELRCDPISGHTALYWYRQSLGQGLEFLIYFQGNSAPDKSGLPSDRFSAERTGGSVSTLTIQRTQQEDSAVYLCASSFDRTTDTQYFGPGTRLTVL.

The genes are TRBV7-2 and TRBJ1-1; D is undetermined. There are 14 residues in the CDR3. V lost 1 base and J 5 bases, leaving 11 bases between the germline ends. The germline gives CDR1 SGHTA, CDR2 FQGNSA. CDR3 DNA: TGTGCCAGCAGCTTAGTGGCCCCCGCTACTGAAGCTTTCTTT. This codes for CASSLVAPATEAFF.

The genes are TRBV7-3 and TRBJ2-7; no clear D gene. The CDR3 is 13 amino acids. V shed 2 bases and J shed 3 bases, with 8 bases lying between them. Germline V lookup: CDR1 SGHTA, CDR2 FQGTGA. The CDR3, as DNA: TGTGCCAGCAGCTTAGCACAGAACTACGAGCAGTACTTC. It is translated as CASSLAQNYEQYF.

This clone was seen a handful of times. The chain carries TRBV2 and TRBJ2-3, with 8 positions matching TRBD2. V was pared by 2 bases and J by 5 bases, with 3 bases of the junction left unmatched. Germline assignment: CDR1 SNHLY and CDR2 FYNNEI. The CDR3 is 14 amino acids. The CDR3 loop is CASSEWLAGDTQYF. CDR3 DNA sequence: TGTGCCAGCAGTGAATGGCTAGCGGGAGATACGCAGTATTTT.

This clone appeared a few times. The J gene is TRBJ1-2, the V gene TRBV5-6; 7 bases match TRBD1. This CDR3 is built from 14 residues. Germline V gene sequence: CDR1 SGHDT, CDR2 YYEEEE. The V and J ends lost 3 bases and 2 bases, in that order; junction bases with no gene match: 4. As DNA, the CDR3 is TGTGCCAGCAGCTCCAGGGGGACGAACTATGGCTACACCTTC. Amino acid sequence: CASSSRGTNYGYTF.

The chain joins TRBV29-1 to TRBJ1-1; D gene unclear. The germline CDR1 and CDR2 sequences are SQVTM and ANQGSEA. The CDR3 spans 14 residues. Trimming shortened V by 6 bases and J by 2 bases, and 16 bases separated the two germline ends. The CDR3 region has the DNA TGCAGCGTGGCCGTCAGCGTTACTAACACTGAAGCTTTCTTT. Its protein is CSVAVSVTNTEAFF.

The V and J genes are TRBV7-2 and TRBJ1-1; D unresolved. Germline CDR1 and CDR2: SGHTA and FQGNSA. The V end lost 5 bases, the J end lost 4 bases, and 8 bases lay between the germline ends. The length of the CDR3 is 12 residues. CDR3 protein: CASSLITTEAFF. In DNA, the CDR3 is TGTGCCAGCAGCCTTATTACCACTGAAGCTTTCTTT.

The V call is TRBV2, the J call TRBJ2-7; 8 bases are a match to TRBD2. CDR3 length: 14 amino acids. CDR1 SNHLY and CDR2 FYNNEI come from the germline V gene. V gave up 8 bases and J gave up 6 bases; unmatched junction bases: 12. The CDR3: CASSESGSSREQYF. CDR3 bases: TGTGCCAGCTCTGAAAGCGGGAGCAGTCGCGAGCAGTACTTC.

This clone was seen at least ten times. The chain joins TRBV4-3 to TRBJ2-2, with no clear D. The CDR3 has 15 amino acids. CDR1 LGHNA and CDR2 YSLEER come from the germline V gene. The V end lost 1 base, the J end lost 4 bases, and 10 bases lay between the germline ends. The CDR3 DNA sequence: TGCGCCAGCAGCCAAGGGGCAGGCCCCACCGGGGAGCTGTTTTTT. Encoded protein: CASSQGAGPTGELFF.

This clone was counted only a few times. Other DNA sequences within the sample encode an identical CDR3. The V gene is TRBV5-1, the J gene TRBJ2-1; 7 nucleotides match TRBD2. The CDR3 sequence is 15 residues long. V dropped 2 bases and J dropped 1; count of bases not matched to a gene: 3. Germline assignment: CDR1 SGHRS and CDR2 YFSETQ. In DNA form, the CDR3 reads TGCGCCAGCAGCTTAAGCGGGGTATCCTACAATGAGCAGTTCTTC. This encodes CASSLSGVSYNEQFF.

As for this clone: It differs at one base from a far larger clone, so likely a read error. V usage is TRBV4-2 and J usage is TRBJ2-2; D is perhaps TRBD1 (5 bases). Germline CDR1 reads LGHNA; CDR2 reads YNFKEQ. CDR3 length equals 14 residues. V lost 4 bases, J lost 2 bases, and 8 bases lay in between. The CDR3 loop is CASSRGGNTGELFF. The CDR3 DNA follows: TGTGCCAGCAGCCGGGGCGGAAACACCGGGGAGCTGTTTTTT.

This rearrangement joins TRBV7-3 to TRBJ2-4; maybe TRBD1 (5 bases). This CDR3 comprises 13 residues. Per germline, CDR1 SGHTA and CDR2 FQGTGA. V lost 6 bases, J lost 5 bases, and 11 bases lay in between. The CDR3 reads CASSRDSQNIQYF. CDR3 nucleotide sequence: TGTGCCAGCAGTCGCGACAGTCAAAACATTCAGTACTTC.

This clone was counted only a few times. The V and J genes are TRBV5-1 and TRBJ2-7; 11 bases are shared with TRBD2. Germline V lookup: CDR1 SGHRS, CDR2 YFSETQ. After removal of 2 bases from V and 2 bases from J, the junction contained 12 bases not matched to a gene. This CDR3 has 18 residues. The CDR3 DNA follows: TGCGCCAGCAGCTTTACTTCCGGGACTAGCGGTTCCCCCTACGAGCAGTACTTC. This sequence encodes CASSFTSGTSGSPYEQYF.

This chain uses TRBV27 with TRBJ2-1; D tentatively fits TRBD1 or TRBD2 (5 bases each). V shed 10 bases and J shed 9 bases, with 25 bases lying between them. Germline V gene sequence: CDR1 MNHEY, CDR2 SMNVEV (reference sequence). The CDR3 contains 15 residues. The CDR3 is CATSRGHERGFEQFF. CDR3 DNA sequence: TGTGCCACCAGCCGTGGGCACGAGAGGGGATTTGAGCAGTTCTTC.

The rearrangement joins TRBV18 to TRBJ2-7, with TRBD2 matching 7 bases. Germline lookup yields CDR1 KGHSH and CDR2 LQKENI. There are 16 residues in the CDR3. After removal of 3 bases from V and 0 bases from J, the junction contained 8 bases not matched to a gene. CDR3 nucleotides: TGTGCCAGCTCACCTGGCTTAGCGGGCGTCTCCTACGAGCAGTACTTC. Translating gives CASSPGLAGVSYEQYF. The variable domain in full, with the rest retrieved from reference TRBV18 and TRBJ2-7, is NAGVMQNPRHLVRRRGQEARLRCSPMKGHSHVYWYRQLPEEGLKFMVYLQKENIIDESGMPKERFSAEFPKEGPSILRIQQVVRGDSAAYFCASSPGLAGVSYEQYFGPGTRLTVT.

The J gene is TRBJ1-5, the V gene TRBV9; maybe TRBD1 (5 bases). V gave up 8 bases and J gave up 4 bases, with 16 bases separating them. CDR3 length equals 14 residues. Germline lookup yields CDR1 SGDLS and CDR2 YYNGEE. The CDR3 nucleotides are TGTGCCAGGGAGGGGCAGGGTGAAAATCAGCCCCAGCATTTT. As protein: CAREGQGENQPQHF. The entire variable domain, with the rest obtained from reference TRBV9 and TRBJ1-5, is as follows: DSGVTQTPKHLITATGQRVTLRCSPRSGDLSVYWYQQSLDQGLQFLIQYYNGEERAKGNILERFSAQQFPDLHSELNLSSLELGDSALYFCAREGQGENQPQHFGDGTRLSIL.

V gene TRBV2 combines with J gene TRBJ2-1; no reliable D call. Deletions cut 2 bases from V and 12 bases from J, with 14 bases between. Germline values: CDR1 SNHLY, CDR2 FYNNEI. This CDR3 region has 13 residues. The CDR3 spells CASSERSVTGQFF. DNA of the CDR3: TGTGCCAGCAGTGAACGTAGTGTGACTGGGCAGTTCTTC.

This clone has a handful of counts. V gene TRBV18 combines with J gene TRBJ2-7; possible D gene TRBD1, 6 bases. Germline lookup yields CDR1 KGHSH and CDR2 LQKENI. The CDR3 runs to 15 residues. V was pared by 5 bases and J by 0 bases, with 14 bases between. The DNA of the CDR3 is TGTGCCAGCTCATCGCAGGGGCCGAGCTCCTACGAGCAGTACTTC. Its translation is CASSSQGPSSYEQYF.

V and J are TRBV5-8 and TRBJ2-7; the match to TRBD1 covers 7 bases. The CDR3 contains 16 residues. The germline V gene has CDR1 SGHTS and CDR2 YDEGEE. The J segment lost 5 bases and the V segment lost 4 bases, leaving 15 bases of the junction unmatched. The DNA of the CDR3 is TGTGCCAGCAGCGACCGGGACAGAAGACTTCTCCACGAGCAGTACTTC. It yields the protein CASSDRDRRLLHEQYF.

This chain joins TRBV7-2 and TRBJ2-1, with 8 bases fitting TRBD2. This CDR3 is 14 amino acids long. Losses at the gene ends were 5 bases for V and 6 bases for J; bases not matched to a gene: 6. Germline V gene sequence: CDR1 SGHTA, CDR2 FQGNSA. Here the CDR3 DNA reads TGTGCCAGCAGCAGAAGCACTAGCGGCAATGAGCAGTTCTTC. Residues: CASSRSTSGNEQFF.

This clone was seen ten or more times. The gene calls are TRBV5-1 and TRBJ2-3, with a possible D match to TRBD1 (5 bases). There are 14 residues in the CDR3. Germline loops: CDR1 SGHRS, CDR2 YFSETQ. V dropped 3 bases and J dropped 2 bases, with 10 bases sitting between them. CDR3 DNA sequence: TGCGCCAGCAGCTACCAGGGCGACACAGATACGCAGTATTTT. This encodes CASSYQGDTDTQYF.

The chain employs TRBV11-3 and TRBJ2-1; D gene unclear. Germline CDR1 is SGHNT and CDR2 is YENEEA. The CDR3 spans 15 residues. Trimming stripped 0 bases from V and 2 bases from J, with 8 bases between. DNA of the CDR3: TGTGCCAGCAGCTTAGAGTCCTCCGCCTACAATGAGCAGTTCTTC. Its translation: CASSLESSAYNEQFF.

The J gene is TRBJ1-1, the V gene TRBV29-1, with D possibly being TRBD1 (5 bases). Germline CDR1 reads SQVTM; CDR2 reads ANQGSEA. The CDR3 is made up of 13 amino acids. The ends were cut back, 5 bases at V and 0 bases at J, with 10 bases in the middle. The DNA for the CDR3 is TGCAGCGTTTACGGGGGGTTGAACACTGAAGCTTTCTTT. Its protein is CSVYGGLNTEAFF.

This clone was observed a few times. The rearrangement uses TRBV7-6 and TRBJ2-1, with D perhaps matching TRBD2 (5 bases). The germline V gene encodes CDR1 SGHVS and CDR2 FNYEAQ. The CDR3 consists of 15 residues. The V end lost 2 bases, the J end lost 2 bases, and 10 bases lay between the germline ends. As DNA, the CDR3 is TGTGCCAGCAGCTTATCTGAGCGGACCTACAATGAGCAGTTCTTC. It is translated as CASSLSERTYNEQFF. The full variable domain, with the rest looked up from reference TRBV7-6 and TRBJ2-1, is GAGVSQSPRYKVTKRGQDVALRCDPISGHVSLYWYRQALGQGPEFLTYFNYEAQQDKSGLPNDRFSAERPEGSISTLTIQRTEQRDSAMYRCASSLSERTYNEQFFGPGTRLTVL.

V gene TRBV10-3 combines with J gene TRBJ2-5; 9 bases are shared with TRBD1. The ends lost 10 bases at V and 5 bases at J; junction bases unmatched: 5. The length of the CDR3 is 12 residues. From germline, CDR1 is ENHRY and CDR2 SYGVKD. CDR3 residues: CASTGGRETQYF. In DNA form, the CDR3 reads TGTGCCAGCACAGGGGGCCGGGAGACCCAGTACTTC.

This clone appeared many times. This rearrangement joins TRBV11-2 to TRBJ2-4; no clear D gene. Trimming pared 3 bases from V and 1 base from J, leaving 7 bases between. The CDR3 totals 14 residues. From germline, CDR1 is SGHAT and CDR2 FQNNGV. CDR3 amino acids: CASSFQGAKNIQYF. CDR3 coding DNA: TGTGCCAGCAGCTTTCAAGGGGCCAAAAACATTCAGTACTTC.

This rearrangement joins TRBV7-2 to TRBJ2-7, with TRBD1 matching over 11 bases. CDR3 size: 15 residues. CDR1 and CDR2 (germline): SGHTA, FQGNSA. Losses at the gene ends were 4 bases for V and 7 bases for J; bases not matched to a gene: 9. In DNA, the CDR3 is TGTGCCAGCAGCTCCCTCGGGACAGGGGGTCTAGAGCAGTACTTC. Its protein is CASSSLGTGGLEQYF.

The chain employs TRBV5-4 and TRBJ1-2, with TRBD1 as a possible D gene (6 bases). Germline V gene lookup returns CDR1 SGHNT and CDR2 YYREEE (reference sequence). V lost 6 bases to trimming and J lost 3 bases, with 15 bases between them. The CDR3 consists of 14 residues. The CDR3, as DNA: TGTGCCAGCACTCCGATACAGGGTCACTATGGCTACACCTTC. Translating it yields CASTPIQGHYGYTF.

V usage is TRBV7-6 and J usage is TRBJ2-5, with TRBD2 identical over 8 bases. CDR3 length: 13 residues. Germline values: CDR1 SGHVS, CDR2 FNYEAQ. Trimming took 5 bases from V and 13 from J; bases not matched to a gene: 12. The CDR3 spells CASSTIRTSPLYF. Written as DNA, the CDR3 is TGTGCCAGCAGCACCATAAGGACTAGCCCTTTGTACTTC.

The DNA of the CDR3 is TGTGCCAGCAGTCCCTACTTGTTCGAGCAGTACTTC. Protein product: CASSPYLFEQYF. V is TRBV2 and J is TRBJ2-5, with unresolved D. The better agreement between TRBJ2-7 and the DNA end casts doubt on the J call. Germline loops: CDR1 SNHLY, CDR2 FYNNEI. This CDR3 is built from 12 residues.